A single sample gave rise to the 15 T cell receptor beta chains below, sequenced in a study of shared clonotypes between healthy human individuals. Naive CD8 cells, CD45RO-negative and positively selected for CCR7, excluded terminally differentiated effector memory CD45RA+ cells. The method was immunoSEQ multiplex PCR; TCRdb's version includes in-frame clones alone and lacks a portion of them. Of around 580,000 clones in the sample, about 98% were seen once. Specimen: naive CD8+ T cells sorted from blood. The receptors stem from a man aged 25 to 40 in good health.

V gene TRBV15 combines with J gene TRBJ1-5, with TRBD1 as a possible D gene (5 bases). The CDR3 covers 16 residues. The ends were cut back, 7 bases at V and 6 bases at J, with 22 bases in the middle. Germline V lookup: CDR1 LNHNV, CDR2 YYDKDF (reference sequence). The CDR3 reads CATNTKPGGFFQPQHF. Written as DNA, the CDR3 is TGTGCCACCAACACAAAACCGGGGGGTTTCTTTCAGCCCCAGCATTTT.

This chain links TRBV11-3 with TRBJ2-7, with 8 bases identical to TRBD2. The V gene end was trimmed by 3 bases and the J gene end by 2 bases; junction bases not matched to a gene: 6. CDR1 and CDR2 from the germline V gene are SGHNT and YENEEA. CDR3 length equals 15 residues. CDR3 region: CASSLGAGGTYEQYF. In DNA, the CDR3 is TGTGCCAGCAGCTTGGGGGCGGGAGGCACCTACGAGCAGTACTTC.

The gene calls are TRBV5-4 and TRBJ2-7; weak D call: TRBD1 (6 bases). Germline loops: CDR1 SGHNT, CDR2 YYREEE (reference sequence). The CDR3 consists of 14 residues. V lost 3 bases, J lost 2 bases, and 12 bases lay in between. In DNA, the CDR3 is TGTGCCAGCAGCTATCAGGGGTACCCCTACGAGCAGTACTTC. This encodes CASSYQGYPYEQYF. Full variable domain (rest looked up from reference TRBV5-4 and TRBJ2-7): ETGVTQSPTHLIKTRGQQVTLRCSSQSGHNTVSWYQQALGQGPQFIFQYYREEENGRGNFPPRFSGLQFPNYSSELNVNALELDDSALYLCASSYQGYPYEQYFGPGTRLTVT.

Concerning this clone itself: Other DNA variants within this sample encode the same CDR3. V and J are TRBV7-9 and TRBJ2-3, with D maybe TRBD1 (6 bases). The germline V and J ends were trimmed by 1 base and 0 bases, with 8 bases remaining between them. Germline loops: CDR1 SEHNR, CDR2 FQNEAQ (reference sequence). This CDR3 contains 15 residues. CDR3 amino acids: CASSLVTGSTDTQYF. CDR3 DNA sequence: TGTGCCAGCAGCTTAGTCACAGGGAGCACAGATACGCAGTATTTT. Filled out from reference TRBV7-9 and TRBJ2-3, the complete variable domain reads DTGVSQNPRHKITKRGQNVTFRCDPISEHNRLYWYRQTLGQGPEFLTYFQNEAQLEKSRLLSDRFSAERPKGSFSTLEIQRTEQGDSAMYLCASSLVTGSTDTQYFGPGTRLTVL.

This sequence joins TRBV9 and TRBJ2-7; no firm D call. V dropped 2 bases and J dropped 5 bases, with 17 bases sitting between them. Germline assignment: CDR1 SGDLS and CDR2 YYNGEE. The CDR3 runs 15 residues. The CDR3 DNA reads as TGTGCCAGCAGCGTCGAAGGAACTGTCGGAAACGAGCAGTACTTC. Its protein product is CASSVEGTVGNEQYF.

V gene TRBV7-9 combines with J gene TRBJ1-5; tentative D call: TRBD1 (6 bases). Germline lookup yields CDR1 SEHNR and CDR2 FQNEAQ (reference sequence). Trimming took off 5 bases at V and 1 base at J, with 15 bases between the two ends. The CDR3 has 16 residues. The CDR3 here is CASSAGESDSNQPQHF. CDR3 DNA sequence: TGTGCCAGCAGCGCAGGGGAATCGGACAGCAATCAGCCCCAGCATTTT.

The chain carries TRBV29-1 and TRBJ2-7; no firm D call. Germline V gene data show CDR1 as SQVTM and CDR2 as ANQGSEA. The CDR3 spans 12 residues. The V gene lost 1 base and the J gene lost 7 bases, with 11 bases spanning the gap. The CDR3 loop is CSVEGSAREQYF. The CDR3 nucleotides are TGCAGCGTTGAAGGCTCGGCGAGGGAGCAGTACTTC.

The DNA of the CDR3 is TGCAGTGCTAGCGACTACAATGAGCAGTTCTTC. It yields the protein CSASDYNEQFF. This rearrangement joins TRBV20-1 to TRBJ2-1; D unresolved. V lost 3 bases, J lost 3 bases, and 3 bases lay in between. The CDR3 contains 11 residues. The germline V gene has CDR1 DFQATT and CDR2 SNEGSKA (reference sequence).

The chain employs TRBV5-1 and TRBJ2-7; possibly TRBD2 for D (5 bases). V lost 2 bases to trimming and J lost 0 bases, with 12 bases between them. CDR3 size: 15 residues. In germline, CDR1 is SGHRS, CDR2 YFSETQ. The CDR3 is CASSLFAGNSYEQYF. In DNA, the CDR3 is TGCGCCAGCAGCTTATTTGCCGGGAACTCCTACGAGCAGTACTTC.

The chain recombines TRBV27 with TRBJ1-4; TRBD1 matches at 8 bases. J lost 7 bases, V lost 4 bases, and 8 bases had no gene match. The CDR3 length is 15 residues. Germline V gene data show CDR1 as MNHEY and CDR2 as SMNVEV (reference sequence). CDR3: CASSSRQGLIEKLFF. The DNA for the CDR3 is TGTGCCAGCAGTTCAAGACAGGGGCTTATTGAAAAACTGTTTTTT.

The chain combines TRBV5-1 with TRBJ2-1; D possibly corresponds to TRBD2 (6 bases). The germline V gene has CDR1 SGHRS and CDR2 YFSETQ. CDR3 length equals 15 residues. V was clipped by 4 bases and J by 4 bases, with 15 bases between them. The CDR3 spells CASSLGAAGYNEQFF. The CDR3 DNA is TGCGCCAGCAGCCTGGGTGCCGCGGGATACAATGAGCAGTTCTTC.

J is TRBJ2-1 and V is TRBV5-1, with D maybe TRBD1 (6 bases). CDR3 length equals 15 residues. Trimming shortened V by 0 bases and J by 7 bases, and 14 bases separated the two germline ends. Per the germline V gene, CDR1 is SGHRS and CDR2 is YFSETQ. As DNA, the CDR3 is TGCGCCAGCAGCTTGGCCAATGGACAGATTAATGAGCAGTTCTTC. Translated, it gives CASSLANGQINEQFF. The entire variable domain, with the rest obtained from reference TRBV5-1 and TRBJ2-1, is as follows: KAGVTQTPRYLIKTRGQQVTLSCSPISGHRSVSWYQQTPGQGLQFLFEYFSETQRNKGNFPGRFSGRQFSNSRSEMNVSTLELGDSALYLCASSLANGQINEQFFGPGTRLTVL.

This chain's CDR3 is CSVVPRLGAGSEQYF. Written as DNA, the CDR3 is TGCAGCGTTGTCCCTCGGCTAGGGGCCGGATCAGAGCAGTACTTC. The rearrangement joins TRBV29-1 to TRBJ2-7; D is possibly TRBD1 (5 bases). Germline V gene sequence: CDR1 SQVTM, CDR2 ANQGSEA. V was trimmed by 4 bases and J by 7 bases, leaving 23 bases between them. The CDR3 totals 15 residues.

This clone occurred a few times. At one end, the junction sequence differs from germline, possibly due to a read error. The chain uses TRBV7-3 and TRBJ2-5; D is perhaps TRBD1 or TRBD2 (6 bases each). CDR3 length equals 11 residues. Germline lookup yields CDR1 SGHTA and CDR2 FQGTGA. The CDR3 DNA follows: TGTGCCAGCAGGTTCTCGGGGGCGGACGACTTC. This sequence encodes CASRFSGADDF.

The chain joins TRBV9 to TRBJ2-2, with 7 bases that match TRBD2. The CDR3 length is 15 residues. Per the germline V gene, CDR1 is SGDLS and CDR2 is YYNGEE. Trimming at V came to 4 bases and at J to 2 bases, leaving 5 bases not matched to a gene. In DNA, the CDR3 is TGTGCCAGCAGCCCGGGGACTACCAACACCGGGGAGCTGTTTTTT. Protein sequence: CASSPGTTNTGELFF.